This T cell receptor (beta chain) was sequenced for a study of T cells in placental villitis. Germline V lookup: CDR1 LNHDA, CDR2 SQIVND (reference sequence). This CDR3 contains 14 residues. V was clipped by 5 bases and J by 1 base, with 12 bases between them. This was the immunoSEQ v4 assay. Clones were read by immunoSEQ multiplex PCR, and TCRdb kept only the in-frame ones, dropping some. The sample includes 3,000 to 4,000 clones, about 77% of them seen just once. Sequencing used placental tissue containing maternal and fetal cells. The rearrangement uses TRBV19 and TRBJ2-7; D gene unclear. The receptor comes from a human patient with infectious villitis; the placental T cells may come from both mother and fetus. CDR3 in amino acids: CASSPAATSYEQYF. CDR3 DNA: TGTGCCAGTAGTCCTGCCGCCACGTCCTACGAGCAGTACTTC.